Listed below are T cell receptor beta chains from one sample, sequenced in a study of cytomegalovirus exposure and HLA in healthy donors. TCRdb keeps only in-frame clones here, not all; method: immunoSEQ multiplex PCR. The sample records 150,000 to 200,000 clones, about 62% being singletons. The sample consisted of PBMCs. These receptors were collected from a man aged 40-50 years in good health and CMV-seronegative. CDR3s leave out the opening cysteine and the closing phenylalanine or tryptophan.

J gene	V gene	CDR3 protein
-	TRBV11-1	ASSSITGSHEQY
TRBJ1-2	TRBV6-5	ASSENTGYGYT
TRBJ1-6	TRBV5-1	ASRLTGDNSPLH
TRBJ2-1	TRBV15	ATSREEGQGRNEQF
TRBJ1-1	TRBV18	ASSPTTGNTEAF
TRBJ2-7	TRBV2	ASSEDRQTYEQY
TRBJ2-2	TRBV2	ASSEWVWGQGAPNTGELF
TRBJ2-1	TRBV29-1	SSEGRETYNEQF
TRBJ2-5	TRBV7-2	ASTRDRGSETQY
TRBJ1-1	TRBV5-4	ASSSGQGTTEAF
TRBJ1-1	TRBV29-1	SGRTGGSTEAF
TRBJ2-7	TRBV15	ATSREGGPTPHEQY
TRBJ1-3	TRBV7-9	SSIPDRATNTIY
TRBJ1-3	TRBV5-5	ASSARQGSGNTIY
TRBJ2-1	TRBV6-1	ASSAGTSGAVEQF